Reported below is one TCR beta chain. Its antigen is unknown. A much larger clone differs from this one at a single base, so this may be a read error. This sample is drawn from a study of regulatory T cells in long-lasting Graves disease. General study points: Persistent Graves' disease cases displayed lower TCR diversity than newly diagnosed ones.

With 0 bases removed from V and 9 bases from J, the gap between germline ends came to 17 bases. Germline V gene data show CDR1 as LNHNV and CDR2 as YYDKDF (reference sequence). The CDR3 is 15 amino acids. Time point of the sample: persistent/refractory GD, antithyroid drugs over 5 years with positive TRAb. PBMC RNA was the source of the TCR library. According to the study, TCR beta libraries were built with iRepertoire HTBI primers and CDR3-region Arm-PCR. One entry per CDR3 protein results from TCRdb running MiXCR on the multiplex PCR reads. Of fewer than 550,000 distinct CDR3 sequences listed, around a fifth are singletons.

The source was peripheral blood mononuclear cells (PBMCs), collected when the disease was refractory, from a patient treated with antithyroid drugs. This chain connects TRBV15 to TRBJ2-5; tentatively, D is TRBD1 or TRBD2 (6 bases each). The TCR was taken from a female donor with Graves disease. CDR3 in DNA: TGTGCCACCAGCAGAGACACGGCAGGGGAGGAGGCCCAGTACTTC. Its protein product is CATSRDTAGEEAQYF.